Listed here is a single T cell receptor beta chain. The sample holds a few counts of this clonotype. It has no known antigen specificity. No qualities accompany the bases; no much larger clone lies one base away. The data originate from a study of blood T cells in healthy people across ages (dated by TCRdb to 2014 to 2015). For the wider study: In model experiments, template switching captured about one uniquely barcoded TCR beta cDNA molecule for every two T cells. To track age-related changes in TCR beta repertoire diversity, the study relied on deep sequencing normalized with unique cDNA molecular identifiers. Using the same blood draw, the study looked at two additional independent replicas of 1 million unique cDNA reads for two donors, one aged 18 to 30 and the other aged 80 or older. Four age groups were formed from the donors: young (average about 17 years), middle-aged (approximately 41), aged (under 70) and long-lived (around 80). To avoid experimental bias, donors of different ages were distributed randomly across sequencing lanes. On the study overall, not on this receptor specifically: As age increased, observed TCR beta diversity per million T cells dropped in a roughly linear way, and a significant reduction was already evident by age 40. Compared with the aged group, the long-lived group had more naive CD4+ T cells, fewer expanded clones and increased TCR diversity, a pattern suggesting age selection. Estimates of total diversity based on one million sequenced T cells were regarded as lower bounds and as underestimates. Donor CMV infection status was unknown, potentially confounding age-related changes in expanded clonotypes. Because profiling used bulk unsorted PBMCs, naive and antigen-experienced compartments could not be compared conclusively. A strong correlation was found between observed TCR beta diversity and the percentage of naive T cells measured by flow cytometry.

The donors were some 39 Caucasian individuals from Russia, aged about 6 to 100 years, who were systemically healthy. Each donor gave approximately 10 milliliters of peripheral blood, collected into EDTA-treated Vacutainer tubes. Ficoll-Paque density-gradient centrifugation was used to isolate PBMCs, with at least 7 million per sample. Total RNA, at least 6 micrograms per sample, was extracted from PBMCs with Trizol reagent. The percentages of naive CD45RAhigh/CD27high T cells were determined by flow cytometry on a PBMC aliquot from every donor. Library preparation was by 5' RACE. TCRdb lists the instrument as Illumina HiSeq 2500. A second PCR of about 7 to 12 cycles was performed with a sample-barcoded 5' primer and a J-beta primer mix. A template-switch 5' adaptor carrying 12 random nucleotides introduced a unique molecular identifier onto each TCR beta cDNA molecule. Each sample yielded at least 3 million CDR3-containing paired-end reads. The Mint cDNA synthesis kit, primed by a TRBC-specific oligonucleotide, was used to synthesize first-strand cDNA from all RNA. After uracil-DNA glycosylase treatment, a first 18-cycle PCR used universal primers M1SS and BC2_uni_R on all cDNA. From the authors' description of their analysis: Each sample was normalized by randomly selecting 1 million high-quality reads, each carrying a distinct molecular identifier. Instead of being binned into consensus sequences, reads with shared molecular identifiers were discarded. MiTCR, with a Q25 quality threshold and the strictest error-elimination algorithm, was used for CDR3 identification, clonotype clustering and error correction. A nonparametric unseen species model with Euler transformation was used to estimate lower-bound total TCR beta diversity. TCRdb trimmed public reads at Q25 via fastp, called clones via MiXCR and kept in-frame beta chains. Every distinct CDR3 protein forms one entry, paired with its most common genes and DNA. These V and J calls originate from TCRdb's pipeline instead of the authors' own analysis. The sample contains 1.5 million to 2 million distinct CDR3 sequences, 28% of them found a single time. Of the sample, 7.7% falls within the top ten clones.

V is clipped by 3 bases and J by 3 bases, and the sequence between their germline boundaries is 8 bases long. The CDR3 covers 12 residues, taking in both the cysteine and the phenylalanine. Just the 36-base CDR3 DNA is kept, in frame starting at base 1. The germline V gene (reference sequence) supplies CDR1 DFQATT and CDR2 SNEGSKA. The chain uses TRBV20-1 and TRBJ1-2, with the D gene call left open. The sequence derives from a woman between 25 and 40 years old in good health. Specimen: blood. The CDR3 loop reads CSASLMDYGYTF. The DNA sequence is TGCAGTGCTAGTTTGATGGACTATGGCTACACCTTC.